These 32 T cell receptor beta chains came from one sample sequenced in a study of blood T cell repertoires in COVID-19. The protocol was immunoSEQ multiplex PCR, while the TCRdb copy is restricted to in-frame clones and leaves out a portion. The sample lists 35,000 to 50,000 clones, approximately 80% occurring once. The sample taken for sequencing was peripheral blood. The receptors stem from a man aged 55-75 years in a cohort sampled during active COVID-19.

The table lists this clone with a few counts. The rearrangement joins TRBV11-2 to TRBJ2-1; maybe TRBD1 (5 bases). CDR3 size: 12 residues. Germline loops: CDR1 SGHAT, CDR2 FQNNGV. Trimming took 2 bases from V and 7 from J, leaving 6 bases between them. The CDR3, as DNA: TGTGCCAGCAGCTTACAGGGAAATGAGCAGTTCTTC. Translation gives CASSLQGNEQFF.

There are a few counts of this clone. The chain recombines TRBV4-3 with TRBJ2-2; D uncertain. The CDR3 length is 13 residues. Germline CDR1 and CDR2: LGHNA and YSLEER. Trimming removed 4 bases from V and 7 bases from J, with 10 bases in between. CDR3 residues: CASSPQRNGELFF. CDR3 DNA: TGCGCCAGCAGCCCTCAGAGGAACGGGGAGCTGTTTTTT.

The V gene is TRBV13, the J gene TRBJ2-2; perhaps TRBD2 as D (6 bases). Germline V gene lookup returns CDR1 PRHDT and CDR2 FYEKMQ (reference sequence). The CDR3 consists of 17 residues. Trimming removed 5 bases from V and 3 bases from J, with 19 bases in between. CDR3 sequence: CASSPTAGISHTGELFF. In DNA form, the CDR3 reads TGTGCCAGCAGCCCCACGGCGGGGATCTCCCACACCGGGGAGCTGTTTTTT.

The CDR3 DNA reads as TGTGCCAGTAGTACCGGGACAGGGGGCCCCACCGATAATTCACCCCTCCACTTT. Its translation is CASSTGTGGPTDNSPLHF. The rearrangement joins TRBV19 to TRBJ1-6, with TRBD1 identical over 12 bases. The CDR3 runs to 18 residues. The junction had 9 bases not matched to a gene; V was cut back by 4 bases and J by 5 bases. Germline lookup yields CDR1 LNHDA and CDR2 SQIVND (reference sequence).

The J gene is TRBJ1-5, the V gene TRBV7-2; 11 bases fit TRBD1. Trimming took 4 bases from V and 1 from J; bases not matched to a gene: 6. CDR1 and CDR2 from the germline V gene are SGHTA and FQGNSA. The CDR3 loop spans 17 amino acids. The CDR3 reads CASSSQGTGGSNQPQHF. CDR3 in DNA: TGTGCCAGCAGCTCCCAGGGGACAGGGGGAAGCAATCAGCCCCAGCATTTT.

This chain uses TRBV14 with TRBJ2-7; 8 nucleotides align to TRBD2. V lost 6 bases, J lost 2 bases, and 3 bases stayed unmatched. Germline CDR1 and CDR2: SGHDN and FVKESK. The CDR3 has 13 amino acids. The CDR3 DNA sequence: TGTGCCAGCAGACCCGGGGGGGCCTACGAGCAGTACTTC. Its translation: CASRPGGAYEQYF. The variable domain in full, completed from reference TRBV14 and TRBJ2-7, reads EAGVTQFPSHSVIEKGQTVTLRCDPISGHDNLYWYRRVMGKEIKFLLHFVKESKQDESGMPNNRFLAERTGGTYSTLKVQPAELEDSGVYFCASRPGGAYEQYFGPGTRLTVT.

CDR3 nucleotides: TGTGCCAGCAGCAGGGAAGGGACCGGGACAGCTCTCTACGAGCAGTACTTC. It is translated as CASSREGTGTALYEQYF. This chain connects TRBV27 to TRBJ2-7; 7 bases are shared with TRBD1. The germline CDR1 and CDR2 sequences are MNHEY and SMNVEV (reference sequence). V dropped 6 bases and J dropped 3; count of bases not matched to a gene: 17. The CDR3 contains 17 residues.

V gene TRBV3-1 (or the pseudogene TRBV3-2) combines with J gene TRBJ1-5; D call uncertain. Germline values: CDR1 LGHDT, CDR2 YNNKEL (reference sequence). V lost 5 bases to trimming and J lost 5 bases, with 10 bases between them. This CDR3 has 13 amino acids. DNA for the CDR3: TGTGCCAGCAGCAAACACCTCTATCAGCCCCAGCATTTT. It codes for CASSKHLYQPQHF.

This CDR3 is CASSPGGGNQPQHF. CDR3 bases: TGTGCCAGCAGCCCAGGGGGAGGAAATCAGCCCCAGCATTTT. This sequence joins TRBV3-1 (or the pseudogene TRBV3-2) and TRBJ1-5; 7 bases line up with TRBD1. Germline V lookup: CDR1 LGHDT, CDR2 YNNKEL (reference sequence). Trimming removed 4 bases from V and 4 bases from J; junction bases left unmatched: 4. The length of the CDR3 is 14 residues.

The rearrangement uses TRBV10-3 and TRBJ1-2; TRBD1 agrees at 7 bases. This CDR3 is 13 amino acids long. The J segment lost 6 bases and the V segment lost 6 bases, leaving 7 bases of the junction unmatched. Looked up from germline, CDR1 is ENHRY and CDR2 is SYGVKD. The CDR3 coding sequence is TGTGCCATCAGACGACAGGGACGGGATGGCTACACCTTC. Residues: CAIRRQGRDGYTF.

The chain has TRBV9 and TRBJ2-2; D is uncertain. The CDR3 totals 15 residues. Deletions cut 0 bases from V and 4 bases from J, with 10 bases between. The germline V gene has CDR1 SGDLS and CDR2 YYNGEE. The CDR3 reads CASSVDNYVTGELFF. The CDR3 DNA is TGTGCCAGCAGCGTAGACAACTATGTCACCGGGGAGCTGTTTTTT.

The rearrangement uses TRBV12-3 or TRBV12-4 and TRBJ2-4; D might be TRBD2 (6 bases). V was cut by 7 bases and J by 2 bases, with 9 bases left in between. The CDR3 sequence is 13 residues long. CDR3 sequence reads: CASTGDTKNIQYF. The CDR3 region has the DNA TGTGCCAGCACGGGGGATACCAAAAACATTCAGTACTTC.

CDR3 residues: CASSYSGTGFFF. The CDR3 DNA reads as TGTGCCAGCAGTTACTCTGGGACAGGTTTTTTCTTT. The rearrangement joins TRBV6-5 to TRBJ1-1; TRBD1 matches at 8 bases. The germline V gene has CDR1 MNHEY and CDR2 SVGAGI. V gave up 0 bases and J gave up 13 bases; unmatched junction bases: 4. The CDR3 totals 12 residues.

The chain links TRBV19 to TRBJ2-5; D is possibly TRBD1 (6 bases). This CDR3 has 13 residues. Germline assignment: CDR1 LNHDA and CDR2 SQIVND (reference sequence). Trimming took off 10 bases at V and 5 bases at J, with 17 bases between the two ends. In DNA form, the CDR3 reads TGTGCCACAGCTGGCCAGGGGATGGAGACCCAGTACTTC. It codes for CATAGQGMETQYF.

V gene TRBV28 combines with J gene TRBJ1-5; D might be TRBD1 (5 bases). From germline, CDR1 is MDHEN and CDR2 SYDVKM. The CDR3 is made up of 14 amino acids. Trimming cost V 6 bases and J 4 bases, with 13 bases left between them. CDR3 coding DNA: TGTGCCAGCAGCCGGGGGGGAAGGAATCAGCCCCAGCATTTT. Protein: CASSRGGRNQPQHF.

In its sample, this clone was seen a few times. The rearrangement links TRBV12-3 or TRBV12-4 to TRBJ1-5; D might be TRBD1 (6 bases). The CDR3 loop spans 12 amino acids. Trimming cost V 4 bases and J 6 bases, with 7 bases left between them. The CDR3 is CASSSRGQPQHF. The DNA of the CDR3 is TGTGCCAGCAGTTCCAGGGGTCAGCCCCAGCATTTT.

The chain is built from TRBV6-2 or TRBV6-3 and TRBJ2-3; 8 bases align to TRBD1. CDR1 is MNHEY and CDR2 is SVGEGT in the germline V gene. CDR3 size: 15 residues. J was trimmed by 6 bases and V by 5 bases; bases with no gene match: 10. CDR3 in DNA: TGTGCCAGCAGTCCCCCGGGACAGGTGGTGGATACGCAGTATTTT. It yields the protein CASSPPGQVVDTQYF.

The CDR3, as DNA: TGTGCCACCAGCAGTGGAGCGAACACCGGGGAGCTGTTTTTT. This codes for CATSSGANTGELFF. The chain couples TRBV15 to TRBJ2-2; D is unresolved. With 3 bases removed from V and 0 bases from J, the gap between germline ends came to 5 bases. Per germline, CDR1 LNHNV and CDR2 YYDKDF (reference sequence). The CDR3 totals 14 residues. The whole variable domain, filled in from reference TRBV15 and TRBJ2-2, reads DAMVIQNPRYQVTQFGKPVTLSCSQTLNHNVMYWYQQKSSQAPKLLFHYYDKDFNNEADTPDNFQSRRPNTSFCFLDIRSPGLGDTAMYLCATSSGANTGELFFGEGSRLTVL.

The chain employs TRBV4-3 and TRBJ2-3, with D possibly TRBD2 on 6 matching bases. This CDR3 spans 16 amino acids. The V gene lost 2 bases and the J gene lost 1 base, with 13 bases spanning the gap. Looked up from germline, CDR1 is LGHNA and CDR2 is YSLEER. The CDR3 spells CASSQSAGIRTDTQYF. The CDR3, as DNA: TGCGCCAGCAGCCAATCGGCGGGGATCCGCACAGATACGCAGTATTTT.

V gene TRBV4-1 combines with J gene TRBJ1-5; no definite D call. From germline, CDR1 is MGHRA and CDR2 YSYEKL. The CDR3 is 15 amino acids. V gave up 0 bases and J gave up 3 bases, with 9 bases separating them. DNA of the CDR3: TGCGCCAGCAGCCAAGATGGGCAGTTCAATCAGCCCCAGCATTTT. This gives the protein CASSQDGQFNQPQHF.

The V and J genes are TRBV15 and TRBJ2-1; 9 bases are shared with TRBD2. The trim removed 0 bases at V and 5 bases at J, leaving 14 bases unmatched. Germline V gene data show CDR1 as LNHNV and CDR2 as YYDKDF (reference sequence). The CDR3 has 19 amino acids. The CDR3 DNA reads as TGTGCCACCAGCAGAGATAGGAGTTGGCTAGCGGGGAGAGACAATGAGCAGTTCTTC. Encoded protein: CATSRDRSWLAGRDNEQFF.

Only a few counts were recorded for this clone. The chain has TRBV10-3 and TRBJ1-1, with TRBD1 matching over 8 bases. The CDR3 spans 13 residues. With 11 bases clipped from V and 4 bases from J, the junction kept 9 bases outside the gene matches. Looked up from germline, CDR1 is ENHRY and CDR2 is SYGVKD. In DNA form, the CDR3 reads TGTGCCGCTGAGGACAGGGCGGGCACTGAAGCTTTCTTT. This translates into CAAEDRAGTEAFF.

The chain links TRBV11-2 to TRBJ2-1, with 9 positions matching TRBD2. V was pared by 6 bases and J by 9 bases, with 12 bases of the junction left unmatched. CDR3 size: 15 residues. Germline V gene lookup returns CDR1 SGHAT and CDR2 FQNNGV. CDR3 amino acids: CASRQGGRAIGEQFF. Here the CDR3 DNA reads TGTGCCAGCAGGCAAGGCGGGAGGGCCATCGGTGAGCAGTTCTTC.

The chain recombines TRBV7-6 with TRBJ2-2, with 8 bases that match TRBD2. Looked up from germline, CDR1 is SGHVS and CDR2 is FNYEAQ. V lost 5 bases and J lost 3; bases outside the gene matches: 14. The CDR3 runs to 18 residues. DNA of the CDR3: TGTGCCAGCAGCCCTGGGGAGCGGGAGACCCCTGACACCGGGGAGCTGTTTTTT. Amino acid sequence: CASSPGERETPDTGELFF.

The rearrangement uses TRBV7-9 and TRBJ2-3, with TRBD2 identical over 7 bases. The junction had 11 bases not matched to a gene; V was cut back by 6 bases and J by 5 bases. Germline CDR1 and CDR2: SEHNR and FQNEAQ (reference sequence). CDR3 length equals 15 residues. CDR3 nucleotides: TGTGCCAGCAGTCTAATGGGGGGGACGGGAGATACGCAGTATTTT. Translated, it gives CASSLMGGTGDTQYF.

The chain carries TRBV3-1 (or the pseudogene TRBV3-2) and TRBJ1-2; weak D call: TRBD1 (5 bases). V was cut by 1 base and J by 0 bases, with 15 bases left in between. The CDR3 consists of 17 residues. CDR1 is LGHDT, CDR2 YNNKEL, per germline (reference sequence). The CDR3 nucleotides read TGTGCCAGCAGCCAAGGCCCTGGGGGGTCCACTAACTATGGCTACACCTTC. Protein sequence: CASSQGPGGSTNYGYTF.

The CDR3 DNA reads TGTGCCAGCAGTTACTCCGGGGAGGCGGCGACCCAGTACTTC. This translates into CASSYSGEAATQYF. The rearrangement joins TRBV6-5 to TRBJ2-5; D is perhaps TRBD2 (6 bases). CDR1 and CDR2 (germline): MNHEY, SVGAGI. The V end was cut by 0 bases, the J end by 7 bases, with 12 bases between. CDR3 length: 14 residues.

The chain uses TRBV3-1 (or the pseudogene TRBV3-2) and TRBJ1-1; weak D call: TRBD1 (6 bases). The germline V gene encodes CDR1 LGHDT and CDR2 YNNKEL (reference sequence). V dropped 0 bases and J dropped 5 bases, with 19 bases sitting between them. This CDR3 has 17 amino acids. The CDR3 region has the DNA TGTGCCAGCAGCCAAGATCGAGGGAAACAGGGACGGACTGAAGCTTTCTTT. It is translated as CASSQDRGKQGRTEAFF.

This chain connects TRBV7-9 to TRBJ2-2; no definite D call. The V gene's germline CDR1 is SEHNR and CDR2 FQNEAQ (reference sequence). The CDR3 has 15 residues. Trimming left V 0 bases short and J 6 bases short, with 11 bases between. The CDR3 bases are TGTGCCAGCAGCTTAGCCCTCTCTCTTCCCGGGGAGCTGTTTTTT. Protein sequence: CASSLALSLPGELFF. Full variable domain (outside the CDR3, taken from reference TRBV7-9 and TRBJ2-2): DTGVSQNPRHKITKRGQNVTFRCDPISEHNRLYWYRQTLGQGPEFLTYFQNEAQLEKSRLLSDRFSAERPKGSFSTLEIQRTEQGDSAMYLCASSLALSLPGELFFGEGSRLTVL.

The chain is built from TRBV4-1 and TRBJ2-7, with a tentative D call TRBD1 (6 bases). Per germline, CDR1 MGHRA and CDR2 YSYEKL. The CDR3 spans 17 residues. Trimming took off 3 bases at V and 4 bases at J, with 22 bases between the two ends. As DNA, the CDR3 is TGCGCCAGCAGCCAGCGACTGCTCTTGTACAGGGCGTACGAGCAGTACTTC. Translating it yields CASSQRLLLYRAYEQYF.

This sequence joins TRBV12-5 and TRBJ1-5; no clear D gene. Germline CDR1 LGHNT, CDR2 FRNRAP. The CDR3 runs to 14 residues. V lost 6 bases, J lost 3 bases, and 12 bases lay in between. This chain's CDR3 is CASGLGTPNQPQHF. The CDR3 DNA reads TGTGCTAGTGGCCTCGGTACCCCCAATCAGCCCCAGCATTTT.

The chain couples TRBV28 to TRBJ1-1, with D uncertain. The CDR3 runs 17 residues. Between the trimmed V and J ends, which lost 5 bases and 5 bases, there was a span of 24 bases. CDR1 and CDR2 from the germline V gene are MDHEN and SYDVKM. CDR3 protein: CASSPPLRVSGWTEAFF. The CDR3 nucleotides read TGTGCCAGCAGTCCCCCCTTGCGGGTCTCGGGGTGGACTGAAGCTTTCTTT.